This T cell receptor (beta chain) stems from a study of blood T cell repertoires in COVID-19. As for the study in general: The United States, Italy and Spain supplied acute and convalescent COVID-19 samples. Nucleic acid was either cDNA or gDNA, and it came from T cells, B-cell-depleted T cells, or PBMCs.

CDR1 and CDR2 from the germline V gene are KGHDR and SFDVKD. The V end was cut by 4 bases, the J end by 4 bases, with 17 bases between. This CDR3 is built from 16 residues. Per the authors' pipeline: Estimation of nucleated cell counts was performed using reference gene primer amplification. Here immunoSEQ multiplex PCR was the method, and the copy in TCRdb shows in-frame clones only, minus some. V and J calls and clone size are as listed in that table; D and trimming were resolved from the DNA. Seen here are tens of thousands of clones, 75% to 90% observed once, and the top ten hold 5.5% to 7%. The Seattle site enrolled patients during active infection and followed them longitudinally.

V and J are TRBV24-1 and TRBJ2-3, with a weak D call TRBD1 (7 bases). The TCR sequence derives from a man of 80 years or more with COVID-19, enrolled during active disease. Sequenced: peripheral blood. The CDR3 loop reads CATSDPTGRRADTQYF. Here the CDR3 DNA reads TGTGCCACCAGTGACCCGACAGGGAGGAGGGCAGATACGCAGTATTTT.